The subject of this entry is one TCR beta chain. The clone's antigen remains unknown. Per-base quality was not reported, and no clone a single base away is much larger than it. The immunoSEQ Assay, which uses bias-controlled multiplex PCR amplification of genomic DNA, was used to profile TCRbeta CDR3 regions. As for the original processing: The absolute abundance of each unique TCRbeta CDR3 region was quantified after sequences were collapsed and filtered. Two models were used to test differential abundance: a binomial model (Fisher-equivalent) and a beta-binomial model that adds time-dependent variance fitted from healthy donors. Any clone with fewer than 5 combined templates was excluded, and a clone was called differentially abundant if its Benjamini-Hochberg FDR was below 0.01. Using the form v = (b*log(k)+a)^2, the beta-binomial variance was modeled as a function of the total template count across the two samples. Entries here come from immuneACCESS through TCRdb and include only in-frame sequences with V and J called. Some clones fail to appear in such tables; in the studies checked, an unresolved V gene covers under half of the shortfall, and the cause of the remainder is unknown. That table supplies the V and J calls and clone size; D and trimming were determined from the DNA. The sample records roughly 75,000 clones, around 90% of which are singletons. The leading ten clones occupy around 3% of the sample.

Reading the germline V gene (reference sequence) gives CDR1 LNHDA and CDR2 SQIVND. From the cysteine through the phenylalanine, the CDR3 covers 16 amino acids. Only CDR3 DNA is held: 48 bases, read in frame from base 1. Trimming removed 6 bases from V and 3 bases from J; the gene matches leave 6 bases unexplained. This sample was taken from a study of identifying expanded T cells in peripheral blood (dated by TCRdb to about 2019). General notes on the study: Separate aliquots of the same genomic DNA pool were sequenced to produce technical replicates, and four replicates were compared in pairs.

No immune events such as infections were documented for the healthy donors during the collection period. Time-dependent variance in a beta-binomial model of T-cell clone differential abundance was calibrated using healthy-donor blood repertoires as a training cohort. The training cohort was composed of around ten healthy donors, 3 female and 7 male. Donor ages ranged from about 29 to 70 years, with an average of around 45 years. Whole blood from each healthy donor was obtained from a commercial supplier and was collected at three time points 2 to 3 weeks apart. Genomic DNA was extracted from unsorted whole blood for immunosequencing. General findings and caveats noted by the study authors: In all healthy donors, the variance in clone template counts between samples taken roughly two weeks apart rose significantly as total template count increased. Across all healthy-donor time intervals, the beta-binomial model significantly lowered both the number of clones called differentially abundant and the false-positive rate. The authors expected that biological variance in healthy repertoires might rise further over much longer intervals, such as months to years. The binomial model flagged around 1.1 differentially abundant clones between technical replicates, compared with about 16 over roughly 2 weeks and 19 over four weeks.

This clonotype originated in a person aged 18-70 years in good health. The source material was blood. This chain joins TRBV19 to TRBJ2-1; the central 12 bases match TRBD2. The DNA sequence reads TGTGCCAGTAGACATCTAGCGGGAGGGATCTACAATGAGCAGTTCTTC. This codes for CASRHLAGGIYNEQFF.